A single sample is the source of the 27 T cell receptor beta chains below, sequenced in a study of spatial heterogeneity in lung cancer. TCRdb processed the 5' RACE reads anew with MiXCR; each CDR3 protein has one entry. The sample lists fewer than 55,000 distinct CDR3 sequences; about 7.4% were seen once. Specified time point: blood at routine non-recurrence follow-up after resection. Unsorted samples of tumor, nontumor lung or frozen PBMC had their whole RNA sequenced. Sequencing was performed on PBMCs, taken at follow-up. Receptors were obtained from a female donor with early-stage non-small cell lung cancer.

This clonotype was counted only a few times. The chain uses TRBV4-1 and TRBJ1-1; 11 bases fit TRBD1. There are 15 residues in the CDR3. Germline V gene sequence: CDR1 MGHRA, CDR2 YSYEKL. Trimming took 4 bases from V and 5 from J; bases not matched to a gene: 6. The CDR3 nucleotides are TGCGCCAGCAGCCGAGGACAGGGGGCCAGGACTGAAGCTTTCTTT. It encodes CASSRGQGARTEAFF.

This clonotype has at least ten counts. This rearrangement joins TRBV20-1 to TRBJ2-5, with a possible D match to TRBD2 (6 bases). The CDR3 has 14 residues. Trimming removed 3 bases at V and 7 bases at J, with 18 bases between. Germline values: CDR1 DFQATT, CDR2 SNEGSKA (reference sequence). The DNA for the CDR3 is TGCAGTGCTAGGGCCGGCGGGGCGGATAGGACCCAGTACTTC. Protein: CSARAGGADRTQYF.

This clonotype was observed at least ten times. The gene calls are TRBV5-1 and TRBJ1-2, with a possible D match to TRBD1 (6 bases). V was shortened by 0 bases and J by 8 bases, with 23 bases between the two germline ends. In germline, CDR1 is SGHRS, CDR2 YFSETQ. This CDR3 is built from 17 residues. The CDR3 loop reads CASSLDPSKWTDRGYTF. Written as DNA, the CDR3 is TGCGCCAGCAGCTTGGACCCCTCTAAATGGACAGATAGAGGCTACACCTTC. The full variable domain, its missing parts supplied by reference TRBV5-1 and TRBJ1-2, is KAGVTQTPRYLIKTRGQQVTLSCSPISGHRSVSWYQQTPGQGLQFLFEYFSETQRNKGNFPGRFSGRQFSNSRSEMNVSTLELGDSALYLCASSLDPSKWTDRGYTFGSGTRLTVV.

This clonotype was observed a few times. The rearrangement joins TRBV6-1 to TRBJ2-1; TRBD1 agrees at 10 bases. Germline V CDR1 and CDR2: MNHNS, SASEGT. V was pared by 6 bases and J by 6 bases, with 20 bases of the junction left unmatched. This CDR3 has 19 amino acids. This CDR3 is CASRDDRGRSYRLRNEQFF. CDR3 nucleotide sequence: TGTGCCAGCAGAGATGACAGGGGGCGATCATACCGGTTACGCAATGAGCAGTTCTTC.

The chain couples TRBV18 to TRBJ2-7; TRBD1 agrees at 9 bases. V shed 1 base and J 8 bases; nucleotides not matched to a gene: 9. The V gene's germline CDR1 is KGHSH and CDR2 LQKENI. CDR3 length: 15 residues. This CDR3 reads CASSPQAGDRVKQYF. CDR3 nucleotides: TGTGCCAGCTCACCACAGGCCGGGGACAGGGTAAAGCAGTACTTC. The full variable domain, its missing parts supplied by reference TRBV18 and TRBJ2-7, is NAGVMQNPRHLVRRRGQEARLRCSPMKGHSHVYWYRQLPEEGLKFMVYLQKENIIDESGMPKERFSAEFPKEGPSILRIQQVVRGDSAAYFCASSPQAGDRVKQYFGPGTRLTVT.

This clonotype was detected many times. The chain recombines TRBV6-1 with TRBJ2-3; D perhaps matches TRBD2 (5 bases). Germline V gene data show CDR1 as MNHNS and CDR2 as SASEGT. V shed 7 bases and J shed 0 bases, with 8 bases lying between them. This CDR3 has 13 amino acids. The CDR3 DNA reads TGTGCCAGCAATTCGGGGAGCACAGATACGCAGTATTTT. Translated: CASNSGSTDTQYF.

This clonotype occurred a few times. The chain recombines TRBV20-1 with TRBJ2-3; 7 bases match TRBD2. Germline V lookup: CDR1 DFQATT, CDR2 SNEGSKA (reference sequence). Losses at the gene ends were 6 bases for V and 2 bases for J; bases not matched to a gene: 8. The CDR3 length is 14 residues. The CDR3 here is CSATKRDTTDTQYF. DNA of the CDR3: TGCAGTGCAACAAAGCGGGATACCACAGATACGCAGTATTTT.

This clonotype has just a few counts. V is TRBV7-8 and J is TRBJ2-5; 9 nucleotides line up with TRBD2. The CDR3 contains 15 residues. Germline values: CDR1 SGHVS, CDR2 FQNEAQ. V gave up 5 bases and J gave up 5 bases; unmatched junction bases: 9. The CDR3 region has the DNA TGTGCCAGCAGCCCGGCGGGGGGGGGTAGGGAGACCCAGTACTTC. This sequence encodes CASSPAGGGRETQYF.

This clonotype has at least ten counts. The CDR3 sequence is CASSEAGAGELFF. The DNA of the CDR3 is TGTGCCAGCAGTGAAGCAGGGGCCGGGGAGCTGTTTTTT. The J gene is TRBJ2-2, the V gene TRBV6-1; D possibly corresponds to TRBD1 (5 bases). CDR1 and CDR2 from the germline V gene are MNHNS and SASEGT. The CDR3 totals 13 residues. Trimming removed 0 bases at V and 6 bases at J, with 5 bases between.

For this clonotype: Being one base from a much bigger clone, this may be a read error. The CDR3 DNA reads TGTGCCAGCAGCTCCTCCACGGAAACCTATGGCTACACCTTC. This codes for CASSSSTETYGYTF. The V and J genes are TRBV7-2 and TRBJ1-2, with D uncertain. Looked up from germline, CDR1 is SGHTA and CDR2 is FQGNSA. The CDR3 loop spans 14 amino acids. Trimming pared 4 bases from V and 4 bases from J, leaving 13 bases between.

In its sample, this clonotype was seen a few times. The rearrangement joins TRBV5-1 to TRBJ2-1; 7 bases are shared with TRBD2. Looked up from germline, CDR1 is SGHRS and CDR2 is YFSETQ. The CDR3 is 15 amino acids. The V and J ends lost 3 bases and 5 bases, in that order; junction bases with no gene match: 8. CDR3 coding DNA: TGCGCCAGCAGCTACGGGACTACCAAAAACAATGAGCAGTTCTTC. Translation: CASSYGTTKNNEQFF.

V usage is TRBV11-2 and J usage is TRBJ2-7, with 9 bases matching TRBD1. Per germline, CDR1 SGHAT and CDR2 FQNNGV. The CDR3 has 16 amino acids. V lost 3 bases to trimming and J lost 1 base; unmatched junction nucleotides: 7. The CDR3 spells CASSFPPGTGSYEQYF. The CDR3 nucleotides are TGTGCCAGCAGCTTTCCGCCCGGGACAGGGTCCTACGAGCAGTACTTC.

This chain uses TRBV18 with TRBJ1-2; TRBD1 matches 9 bases. V lost 3 bases and J lost 6; bases outside the gene matches: 2. There are 13 residues in the CDR3. Germline CDR1 and CDR2: KGHSH and LQKENI. This chain's CDR3 is CASSPGQGDGYTF. The CDR3 coding sequence is TGTGCCAGCTCACCGGGACAGGGCGATGGCTACACCTTC.

This clonotype was recorded many times. V usage is TRBV5-8 and J usage is TRBJ1-2; D is undetermined. The CDR3 covers 10 residues. CDR1 is SGHTS and CDR2 is YDEGEE in the germline V gene. The V and J ends lost 0 bases and 8 bases respectively, with 2 bases between them. The chain's CDR3 is CASSLVGYTF. Here the CDR3 DNA reads TGTGCCAGCAGCTTGGTGGGCTACACCTTC.

There are a few counts of this clonotype. The chain joins TRBV6-1 to TRBJ2-2; 8 bases line up with TRBD1. CDR3 length: 14 residues. CDR1 and CDR2 from the germline V gene are MNHNS and SASEGT. V lost 8 bases, J lost 4 bases, and 6 bases stayed unmatched. CDR3 residues: CASHSGGGTGELFF. In DNA form, the CDR3 reads TGTGCCAGCCATTCAGGGGGCGGCACCGGGGAGCTGTTTTTT.

This clonotype was counted ten times or more. The gene calls are TRBV6-1 and TRBJ1-2; TRBD1 might be the D (5 bases). Looked up from germline, CDR1 is MNHNS and CDR2 is SASEGT. The CDR3 is 13 amino acids. V lost 3 bases, J lost 7 bases, and 12 bases lay in between. CDR3 DNA: TGTGCCAGCAGTGAGAGGGGTTTGCGTGGCTACACCTTC. Amino acid sequence: CASSERGLRGYTF.

This clonotype was seen a few times. The chain couples TRBV12-3 or TRBV12-4 to TRBJ1-1, with D possibly TRBD1 on 5 matching bases. V lost 4 bases and J lost 6, with 6 bases in between. The CDR3 runs to 11 residues. This CDR3 is CASSWGSEAFF. DNA for the CDR3: TGTGCCAGCAGTTGGGGCTCTGAAGCTTTCTTT.

This clonotype showed up just a few times. This chain links TRBV7-3 with TRBJ2-1, with 8 nucleotides matching TRBD1. There are 14 residues in the CDR3. The germline V gene encodes CDR1 SGHTA and CDR2 FQGTGA. J gave up 2 bases and V 5 bases, and 2 bases lay outside the gene matches. CDR3 DNA sequence: TGTGCCAGCAGCCCGGACAGGGCCTACAATGAGCAGTTCTTC. Translating it yields CASSPDRAYNEQFF.

J is TRBJ2-3 and V is TRBV20-1; D is unclear. CDR1 and CDR2 (germline): DFQATT, SNEGSKA (reference sequence). Trimming pared 0 bases from V and 2 bases from J, leaving 15 bases between. The CDR3 is made up of 16 amino acids. CDR3 nucleotides: TGCAGTGCTAGAGATCAGACTCACATGGTCACAGATACGCAGTATTTT. It codes for CSARDQTHMVTDTQYF.

This clonotype was detected only a few times. The J gene is TRBJ1-5, the V gene TRBV6-2 or TRBV6-3; D perhaps matches TRBD1 (5 bases). The V end was cut by 0 bases, the J end by 9 bases, with 18 bases between. The CDR3 contains 16 residues. The germline V gene encodes CDR1 MNHEY and CDR2 SVGEGT. This CDR3 reads CASSYSGGSSPSPQHF. The CDR3 region has the DNA TGTGCCAGCAGTTACTCGGGGGGATCGTCTCCCTCGCCCCAGCATTTT.

In its sample, this clonotype was seen a few times. The chain couples TRBV18 to TRBJ1-1; a weak D match, TRBD1 (5 bases). This CDR3 is built from 12 residues. The germline V and J ends were trimmed by 2 bases and 12 bases, with 13 bases remaining between them. From germline, CDR1 is KGHSH and CDR2 LQKENI. The CDR3 DNA reads TGTGCCAGCTCACCAGCCGGACCGGGGCCTTTCTTT. It yields the protein CASSPAGPGPFF. The full variable domain, completed using reference TRBV18 and TRBJ1-1, is NAGVMQNPRHLVRRRGQEARLRCSPMKGHSHVYWYRQLPEEGLKFMVYLQKENIIDESGMPKERFSAEFPKEGPSILRIQQVVRGDSAAYFCASSPAGPGPFFGQGTRLTVV.

This clonotype was detected a few times. The chain links TRBV12-3 or TRBV12-4 to TRBJ1-4; D is unclear. The CDR3 sequence is 13 residues long. Trimming stripped 2 bases from V and 8 bases from J, with 9 bases between. The CDR3 DNA follows: TGTGCCAGCAGTTTATCAGTTCCCGAAAAACTGTTTTTT. Translating gives CASSLSVPEKLFF.

Notes on this clonotype: This may stem from a read error, because a much larger clone lies one nucleotide away. The chain recombines TRBV5-5 with TRBJ2-5; the D gene could be TRBD1 or TRBD2 (6 bases each). The CDR3 runs to 17 residues. Germline-derived CDR1 and CDR2 are SGHKS and YYEKEE (reference sequence). The CDR3 DNA reads as TGTGCCAGCAGCTGGCGGCCGGGGGCTACCCCCCAAGAGATCCAGTACTTC. It specifies CASSWRPGATPQEIQYF.

This clonotype was seen more than once but under ten times. The CDR3 DNA reads TGTGCCATCAGTGAGGGGGGAGACGGAAACACCATATATTTT. The encoded protein is CAISEGGDGNTIYF. This chain uses TRBV10-3 with TRBJ1-3; D perhaps matches TRBD1 (5 bases). V shed 2 bases and J shed 4 bases, with 9 bases lying between them. Germline CDR1 ENHRY, CDR2 SYGVKD. The CDR3 loop spans 14 amino acids.

In its sample, this clonotype was seen a few times. The chain uses TRBV5-1 and TRBJ2-3; D is perhaps TRBD1 (6 bases). This CDR3 is 13 amino acids long. Germline-derived CDR1 and CDR2 are SGHRS and YFSETQ. Trimming removed 3 bases at V and 4 bases at J, with 9 bases between. CDR3 bases: TGCGCCAGCAGCTCGCAGGGGCCAGATACGCAGTATTTT. Translating gives CASSSQGPDTQYF. Based on the CDR3 plus reference TRBV5-1 and TRBJ2-3, the full variable domain is KAGVTQTPRYLIKTRGQQVTLSCSPISGHRSVSWYQQTPGQGLQFLFEYFSETQRNKGNFPGRFSGRQFSNSRSEMNVSTLELGDSALYLCASSSQGPDTQYFGPGTRLTVL.

This clonotype was recorded at least ten times. The chain employs TRBV7-8 and TRBJ1-2; no clear D. This CDR3 spans 16 amino acids. Trimming pared 1 base from V and 3 bases from J, leaving 15 bases between. Looked up from germline, CDR1 is SGHVS and CDR2 is FQNEAQ. The DNA of the CDR3 is TGTGCCAGCAGCTTAGGGGTCTCTGGGTTGGACTATGGCTACACCTTC. It is translated as CASSLGVSGLDYGYTF. The whole variable domain, remainder taken from reference TRBV7-8 and TRBJ1-2, is GAGVSQSPRYKVAKRGQDVALRCDPISGHVSLFWYQQALGQGPEFLTYFQNEAQLDKSGLPSDRFFAERPEGSVSTLKIQRTQQEDSAVYLCASSLGVSGLDYGYTFGSGTRLTVV.

CDR3 amino acids: CASAETEETQYF. The CDR3, as DNA: TGTGCCAGCGCCGAGACAGAAGAGACCCAGTACTTC. The rearrangement joins TRBV27 to TRBJ2-5; a weak D match, TRBD1 (5 bases). Deletions cut 8 bases from V and 3 bases from J, with 10 bases between. This CDR3 comprises 12 residues. Germline V lookup: CDR1 MNHEY, CDR2 SMNVEV (reference sequence).